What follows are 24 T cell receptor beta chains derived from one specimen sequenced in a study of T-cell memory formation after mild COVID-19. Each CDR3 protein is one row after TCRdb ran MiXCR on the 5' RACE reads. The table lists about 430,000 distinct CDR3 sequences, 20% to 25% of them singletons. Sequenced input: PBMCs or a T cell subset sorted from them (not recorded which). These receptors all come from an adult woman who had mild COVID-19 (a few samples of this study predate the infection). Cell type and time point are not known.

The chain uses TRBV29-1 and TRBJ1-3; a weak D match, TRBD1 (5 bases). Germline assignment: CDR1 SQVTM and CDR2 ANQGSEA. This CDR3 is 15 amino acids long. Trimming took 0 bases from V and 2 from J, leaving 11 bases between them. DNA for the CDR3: TGCAGCGTTGAAGATCGGAGGGACCCTGGAAACACCATATATTTT. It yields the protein CSVEDRRDPGNTIYF.

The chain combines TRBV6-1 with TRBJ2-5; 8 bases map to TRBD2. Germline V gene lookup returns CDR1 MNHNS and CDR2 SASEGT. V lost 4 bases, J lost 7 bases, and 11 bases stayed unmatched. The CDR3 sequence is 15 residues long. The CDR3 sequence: CASSAAGLVVSTQYF. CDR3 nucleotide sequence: TGTGCCAGCAGTGCCGCGGGACTAGTGGTATCGACCCAGTACTTC.

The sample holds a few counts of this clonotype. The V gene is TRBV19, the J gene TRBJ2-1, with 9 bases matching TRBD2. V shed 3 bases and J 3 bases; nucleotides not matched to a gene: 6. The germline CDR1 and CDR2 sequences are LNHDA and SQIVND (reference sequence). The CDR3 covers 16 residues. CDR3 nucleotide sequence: TGTGCCAGTAGTATTCTAGCGGGATATGACTACAATGAGCAGTTCTTC. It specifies CASSILAGYDYNEQFF. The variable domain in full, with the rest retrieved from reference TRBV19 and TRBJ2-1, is DGGITQSPKYLFRKEGQNVTLSCEQNLNHDAMYWYRQDPGQGLRLIYYSQIVNDFQKGDIAEGYSVSREKKESFPLTVTSAQKNPTAFYLCASSILAGYDYNEQFFGPGTRLTVL.

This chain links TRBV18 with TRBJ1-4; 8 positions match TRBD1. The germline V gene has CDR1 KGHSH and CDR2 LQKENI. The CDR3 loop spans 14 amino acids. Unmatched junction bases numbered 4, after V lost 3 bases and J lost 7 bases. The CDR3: CASSPDRVLEKLFF. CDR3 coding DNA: TGTGCCAGCTCACCGGACAGGGTTCTTGAAAAACTGTTTTTT. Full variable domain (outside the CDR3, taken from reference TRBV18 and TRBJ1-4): NAGVMQNPRHLVRRRGQEARLRCSPMKGHSHVYWYRQLPEEGLKFMVYLQKENIIDESGMPKERFSAEFPKEGPSILRIQQVVRGDSAAYFCASSPDRVLEKLFFGSGTQLSVL.

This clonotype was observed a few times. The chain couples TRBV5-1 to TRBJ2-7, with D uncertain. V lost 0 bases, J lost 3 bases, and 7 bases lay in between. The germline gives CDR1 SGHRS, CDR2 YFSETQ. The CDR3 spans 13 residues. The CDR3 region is CASSLDASYEQYF. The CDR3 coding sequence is TGCGCCAGCAGCTTGGATGCCAGCTACGAGCAGTACTTC.

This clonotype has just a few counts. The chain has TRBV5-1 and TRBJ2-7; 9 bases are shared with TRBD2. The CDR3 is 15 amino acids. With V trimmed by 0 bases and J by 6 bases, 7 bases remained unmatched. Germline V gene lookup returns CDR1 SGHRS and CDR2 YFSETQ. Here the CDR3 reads CASSLDALAGFEQYF. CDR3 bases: TGCGCCAGCAGCTTGGATGCTCTAGCGGGGTTCGAGCAGTACTTC.

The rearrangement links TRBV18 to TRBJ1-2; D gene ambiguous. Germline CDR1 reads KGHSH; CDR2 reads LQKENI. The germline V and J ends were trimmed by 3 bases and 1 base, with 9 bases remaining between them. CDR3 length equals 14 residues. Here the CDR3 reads CASSPENLNYGYTF. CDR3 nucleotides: TGTGCCAGCTCACCCGAGAACCTTAACTATGGCTACACCTTC.

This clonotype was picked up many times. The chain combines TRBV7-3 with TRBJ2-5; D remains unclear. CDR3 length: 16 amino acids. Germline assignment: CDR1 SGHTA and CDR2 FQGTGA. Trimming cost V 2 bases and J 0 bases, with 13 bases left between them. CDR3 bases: TGTGCCAGCAGCTTATCCGGCCCGACGGACCAAGAGACCCAGTACTTC. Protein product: CASSLSGPTDQETQYF.

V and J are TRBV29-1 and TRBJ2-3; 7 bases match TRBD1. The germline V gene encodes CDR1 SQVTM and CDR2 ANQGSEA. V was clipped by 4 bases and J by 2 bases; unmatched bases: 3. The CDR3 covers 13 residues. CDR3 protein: CSVAGGNTDTQYF. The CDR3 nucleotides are TGCAGCGTTGCAGGGGGAAACACAGATACGCAGTATTTT.

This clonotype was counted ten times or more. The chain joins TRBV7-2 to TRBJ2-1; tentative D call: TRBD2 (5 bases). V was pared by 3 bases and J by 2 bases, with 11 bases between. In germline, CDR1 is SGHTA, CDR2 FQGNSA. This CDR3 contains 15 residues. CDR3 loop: CASSLFEGTYNEQFF. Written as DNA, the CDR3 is TGTGCCAGCAGCTTGTTCGAGGGAACCTACAATGAGCAGTTCTTC. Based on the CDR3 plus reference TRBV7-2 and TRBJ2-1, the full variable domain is GAGVSQSPSNKVTEKGKDVELRCDPISGHTALYWYRQSLGQGLEFLIYFQGNSAPDKSGLPSDRFSAERTGGSVSTLTIQRTQQEDSAVYLCASSLFEGTYNEQFFGPGTRLTVL.

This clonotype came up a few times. The CDR3 nucleotides read TGTGCCAGCAGCCCCCGGGGGACTAGCGAGCCTTATGAGCAGTTCTTC. Translation gives CASSPRGTSEPYEQFF. The chain uses TRBV9 and TRBJ2-1, with 10 bases that match TRBD2. Unmatched junction bases numbered 12, after V lost 4 bases and J lost 8 bases. This CDR3 is built from 16 residues. Germline V gives CDR1 SGDLS, CDR2 YYNGEE. Together with reference TRBV9 and TRBJ2-1, the CDR3 gives the full variable domain: DSGVTQTPKHLITATGQRVTLRCSPRSGDLSVYWYQQSLDQGLQFLIQYYNGEERAKGNILERFSAQQFPDLHSELNLSSLELGDSALYFCASSPRGTSEPYEQFFGPGTRLTVL.

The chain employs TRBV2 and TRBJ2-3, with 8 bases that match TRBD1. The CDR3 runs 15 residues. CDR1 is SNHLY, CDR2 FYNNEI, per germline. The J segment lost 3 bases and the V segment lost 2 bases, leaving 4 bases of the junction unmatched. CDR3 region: CASSERTGITDTQYF. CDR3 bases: TGTGCCAGCAGTGAAAGGACAGGGATTACAGATACGCAGTATTTT.

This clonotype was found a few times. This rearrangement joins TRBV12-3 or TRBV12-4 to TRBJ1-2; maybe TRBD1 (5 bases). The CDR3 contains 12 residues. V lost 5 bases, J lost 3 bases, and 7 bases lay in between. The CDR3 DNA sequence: TGTGCCAGCAGTCAACAGGACTATGGCTACACCTTC. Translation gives CASSQQDYGYTF.

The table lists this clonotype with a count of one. CDR3 coding DNA: TGTGCCAGCAGAAAAGGAGGTTGGGACACAGATACGCAGTATTTT. It yields the protein CASRKGGWDTDTQYF. This chain joins TRBV12-3 or TRBV12-4 and TRBJ2-3; D is perhaps TRBD2 (5 bases). Trimming shortened V by 6 bases and J by 2 bases, and 15 bases separated the two germline ends. This CDR3 is built from 15 residues.

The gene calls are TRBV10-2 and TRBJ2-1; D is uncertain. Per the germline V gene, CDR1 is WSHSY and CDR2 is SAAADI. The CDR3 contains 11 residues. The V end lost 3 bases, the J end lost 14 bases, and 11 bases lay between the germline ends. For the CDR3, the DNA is TGCGCCAGCAGTGACGGTGTCGGTGAGTTCTTC. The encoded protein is CASSDGVGEFF.

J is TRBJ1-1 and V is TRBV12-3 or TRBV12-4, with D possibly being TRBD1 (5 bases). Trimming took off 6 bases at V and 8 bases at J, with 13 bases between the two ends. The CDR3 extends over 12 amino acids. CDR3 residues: CASRGPRGEAFF. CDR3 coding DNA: TGTGCCAGCAGGGGCCCGAGGGGAGAAGCTTTCTTT.

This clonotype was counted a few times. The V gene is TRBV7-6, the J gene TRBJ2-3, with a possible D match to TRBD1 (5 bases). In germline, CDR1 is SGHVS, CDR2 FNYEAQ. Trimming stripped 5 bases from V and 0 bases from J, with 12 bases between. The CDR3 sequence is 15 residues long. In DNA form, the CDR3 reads TGTGCCAGCAGCCTACAGGATACTAGCACAGATACGCAGTATTTT. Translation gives CASSLQDTSTDTQYF.

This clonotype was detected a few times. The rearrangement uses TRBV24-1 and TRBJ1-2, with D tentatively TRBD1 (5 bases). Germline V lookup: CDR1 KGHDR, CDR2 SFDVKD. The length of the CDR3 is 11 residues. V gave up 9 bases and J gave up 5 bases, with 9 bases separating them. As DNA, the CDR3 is TGTGCCACCTCGCAGGGTTATGGCTACACCTTC. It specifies CATSQGYGYTF.

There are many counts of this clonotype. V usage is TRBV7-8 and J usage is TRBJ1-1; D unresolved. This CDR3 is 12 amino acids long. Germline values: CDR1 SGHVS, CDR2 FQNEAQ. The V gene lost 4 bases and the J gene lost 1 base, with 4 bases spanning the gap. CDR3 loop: CASSSRNTEAFF. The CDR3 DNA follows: TGTGCCAGCAGCTCCCGGAACACTGAAGCTTTCTTT.

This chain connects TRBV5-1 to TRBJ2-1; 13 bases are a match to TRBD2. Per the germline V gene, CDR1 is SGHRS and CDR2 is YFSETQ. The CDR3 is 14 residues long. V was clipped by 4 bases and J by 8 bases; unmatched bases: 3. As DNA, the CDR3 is TGCGCCAGCAGCCGCGGACTAGCGGGGGATGAGCAGTTCTTC. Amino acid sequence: CASSRGLAGDEQFF. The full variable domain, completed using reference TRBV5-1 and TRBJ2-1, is KAGVTQTPRYLIKTRGQQVTLSCSPISGHRSVSWYQQTPGQGLQFLFEYFSETQRNKGNFPGRFSGRQFSNSRSEMNVSTLELGDSALYLCASSRGLAGDEQFFGPGTRLTVL.

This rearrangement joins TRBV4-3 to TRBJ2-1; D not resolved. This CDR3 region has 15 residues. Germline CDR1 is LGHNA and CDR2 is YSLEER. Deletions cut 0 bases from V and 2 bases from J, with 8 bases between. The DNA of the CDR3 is TGCGCCAGCAGCCAAGAAGAGGTTGCCTACAATGAGCAGTTCTTC. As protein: CASSQEEVAYNEQFF.

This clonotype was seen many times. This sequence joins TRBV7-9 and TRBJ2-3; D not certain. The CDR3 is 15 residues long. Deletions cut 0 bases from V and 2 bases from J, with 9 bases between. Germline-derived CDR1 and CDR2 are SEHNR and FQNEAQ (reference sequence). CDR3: CASSLALTDTDTQYF. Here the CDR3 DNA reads TGTGCCAGCAGCTTAGCGCTCACCGACACAGATACGCAGTATTTT.

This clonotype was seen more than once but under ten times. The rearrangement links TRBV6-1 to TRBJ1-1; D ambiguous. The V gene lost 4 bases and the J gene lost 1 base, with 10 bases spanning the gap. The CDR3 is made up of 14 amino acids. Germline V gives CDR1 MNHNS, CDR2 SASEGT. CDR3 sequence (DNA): TGTGCCAGCAGTGTGACCCCACAGAACACTGAAGCTTTCTTT. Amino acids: CASSVTPQNTEAFF.

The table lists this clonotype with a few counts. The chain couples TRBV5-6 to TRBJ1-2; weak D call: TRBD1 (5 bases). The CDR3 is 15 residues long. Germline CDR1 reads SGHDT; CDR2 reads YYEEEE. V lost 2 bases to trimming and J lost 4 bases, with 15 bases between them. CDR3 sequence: CASSFTDNRRYGYTF. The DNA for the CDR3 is TGTGCCAGCAGCTTTACGGACAACCGCCGCTATGGCTACACCTTC.